This entry features one T cell receptor (beta chain) sequence. CDR1 is MGHRA and CDR2 is YSYEKL in the germline V gene. The CDR3 extends over 17 amino acids. Trimming at V came to 3 bases and at J to 6 bases, leaving 9 bases not matched to a gene. This sample is part of a study of blood T cell repertoires in COVID-19. Clones were read by immunoSEQ multiplex PCR, and TCRdb kept only the in-frame ones, dropping some. The sample records about 300,000 clones, roughly 86% being singletons. This rearrangement joins TRBV4-1 to TRBJ2-1; 12 bases fit TRBD2. Sample: PBMCs or T cells enriched from blood (not recorded which). The sequence was collected from a woman aged 18-29 years who had recovered from COVID-19. The CDR3 nucleotides read TGCGCCAGCAGCCACCCAGCGACTAGCGGGGGCCTCAATGAGCAGTTCTTC. It translates to CASSHPATSGGLNEQFF.